These T cell receptor beta chains were read from a single sample in a study of cytomegalovirus exposure and HLA in healthy donors. This table comes from immunoSEQ multiplex PCR, and its TCRdb copy is limited to in-frame clones, with some not included. This table holds under 200,000 clones, about 68% found once. Sequencing input: PBMCs. Every receptor here comes from a man aged 18 to 30 in good health and CMV-seronegative. Each CDR3 is given with its conserved first and last residue. The D gene is left open where the match is weak. Size tells how often a clone was seen (once, few, many) or the class of an expanded clone, and some rows leave it out.

TRBJ2-7 | TRBV18 | 14 | NA | NA | CASSPESGPYEQYF | TGTGCCAGCTCACCGGAGAGCGGACCCTACGAGCAGTACTTC
TRBJ1-1 | TRBV15 | 15 | NA | NA | CATSQRRAANTEAFF | TGTGCCACCAGTCAGAGGAGGGCAGCGAACACTGAAGCTTTCTTT
TRBJ2-3 | TRBV19 | 14 | NA | NA | CASSLGRSADTQYF | TGTGCCAGTAGTCTGGGTAGGAGCGCAGATACGCAGTATTTT
TRBJ2-5 | TRBV27 | 14 | few | TRBD2 | CASSLLAGEETQYF | TGTGCCAGCAGTTTATTGGCGGGAGAGGAGACCCAGTACTTC
TRBJ2-7 | TRBV6-5 | 13 | NA | NA | CASSYRGPYEQYF | TGTGCCAGCAGTTACAGGGGCCCCTACGAGCAGTACTTC
TRBJ2-5 | TRBV9 | 14 | NA | TRBD2 | CASTAGGIQETQYF | TGTGCCAGCACGGCGGGAGGAATCCAAGAGACCCAGTACTTC
TRBJ2-7 | TRBV7-2 | 13 | once | NA | CASSLGHSYEQYF | TGTGCCAGCAGCTTAGGGCATTCCTACGAGCAGTACTTC
TRBJ2-7 | TRBV7-9 | 16 | once | NA | CSSSLLDFPHPYEQYF | TGTTCCAGCAGCTTATTGGACTTCCCCCATCCCTACGAGCAGTACTTC
TRBJ2-5 | TRBV6-5 | 13 | NA | NA | CASTPMGLETQYF | TGTGCCAGCACACCTATGGGGCTAGAGACCCAGTACTTC
TRBJ2-5 | TRBV5-4 | 14 | NA | TRBD1 | CASSLNRGEETQYF | TGTGCCAGCAGCTTGAACAGGGGAGAGGAGACCCAGTACTTC
TRBJ2-7 | TRBV5-1 | 16 | NA | NA | CASSFTRTGAPYEQYF | TGCGCCAGCAGCTTTACCCGTACCGGAGCCCCCTACGAGCAGTACTTC
TRBJ1-1 | TRBV18 | 14 | NA | NA | CASRVYGMNTEAFF | TGTGCCAGCAGGGTGTACGGGATGAACACTGAAGCTTTCTTT
TRBJ2-3 | TRBV6-6 | 15 | NA | TRBD2 | CASSIQGGRGGTQYF | TGTGCCAGCAGTATCCAGGGCGGGAGGGGGGGTACGCAGTATTTT
TRBJ1-5 | TRBV10-3 | 13 | NA | NA | CAISDGGKQPQHF | TGTGCCATCAGTGACGGGGGAAAGCAGCCCCAGCATTTT
TRBJ2-5 | TRBV13 | 16 | NA | TRBD2 | CASSHWGSGSKETQYF | TGTGCCAGCAGCCACTGGGGTAGCGGGAGTAAAGAGACCCAGTACTTC
TRBJ2-2 | TRBV9 | 15 | NA | TRBD2 | CASGPQREGTGELFF | TGTGCCAGCGGCCCTCAGCGGGAGGGGACCGGGGAGCTGTTTTTT
TRBJ1-1 | TRBV6-5 | 13 | NA | NA | CATRRQVNTEAFF | TGTGCCACCCGAAGGCAGGTGAACACTGAAGCTTTCTTT
TRBJ2-7 | TRBV11-2 | 17 | NA | TRBD1 | CASSFRDRGPSSYEQYF | TGTGCCAGCAGCTTTCGGGACAGGGGGCCTAGCTCCTACGAGCAGTACTTC
TRBJ2-7 | TRBV19 | 13 | NA | TRBD1 | CASSTLQGDEQYF | TGTGCCAGTAGTACACTACAGGGGGACGAGCAGTACTTC
TRBJ2-3 | TRBV15 | 17 | few | TRBD2 | CATSRAGLAPSTDTQYF | TGTGCCACCAGCAGAGCAGGACTAGCGCCTAGCACAGATACGCAGTATTTT
TRBJ2-2 | TRBV27 | 17 | NA | NA | CASSFEPQGLSTGELFF | TGTGCCAGCAGTTTCGAACCTCAGGGACTTTCCACCGGGGAGCTGTTTTTT
TRBJ2-3 | TRBV5-4 | 14 | NA | NA | CASSLEQAGDTQYF | TGTGCCAGCAGCTTGGAGCAGGCGGGGGATACGCAGTATTTT
TRBJ2-1 | TRBV5-1 | 19 | NA | TRBD2 | CASSFVTSRSPVSYNEQFF | TGCGCCAGCAGCTTCGTGACTAGCCGATCCCCGGTGTCCTACAATGAGCAGTTCTTC
TRBJ2-3 | TRBV28 | 16 | NA | TRBD2 | CASSTLAGVGTDTQYF | TGTGCCAGCAGTACCCTAGCGGGAGTAGGCACAGATACGCAGTATTTT
TRBJ2-7 | TRBV6-1 | 16 | few | TRBD2 | CASSVPDGLAGGGGYF | TGTGCCAGCAGTGTCCCGGATGGACTAGCGGGAGGGGGGGGGTACTTC
TRBJ2-7 | TRBV27 | 13 | NA | NA | CASHPTGSPEQYF | TGTGCCTCTCACCCAACAGGTTCGCCCGAGCAGTACTTC
TRBJ2-7 | TRBV28 | 13 | NA | TRBD2 | CATRAGGAGEQYF | TGTGCCACACGCGCGGGGGGCGCGGGTGAGCAGTACTTC